This record concerns one T cell receptor beta chain sequence. CDR3 length equals 12 residues. The V end lost 3 bases, the J end lost 10 bases, and 7 bases lay between the germline ends. Germline values: CDR1 MNHEY, CDR2 SMNVEV (reference sequence). The data originate from a study of blood T cell repertoires in COVID-19. Study overall: Whether acute or convalescent, the COVID-19 samples came from the United States, Italy and Spain.

This table comes from immunoSEQ multiplex PCR, and its TCRdb copy is limited to in-frame clones, with some not included. The sample consists of under 350,000 clones, around 84% of them appearing once. V is TRBV27 and J is TRBJ1-6; the D is unclear. This TCR was sampled from a man in his 70s with acute or convalescent COVID-19. The sequenced sample was peripheral blood. The CDR3 sequence: CASSFLESPLHF. As DNA, the CDR3 is TGTGCCAGCAGTTTTTTAGAGTCACCCCTCCACTTT.